These T cell receptor beta chains were read from a single sample in a study of blood T cell repertoires in COVID-19. TCRdb keeps only in-frame clones here, not all; method: immunoSEQ multiplex PCR. The sample contains 90,000 to 150,000 clones, 65% to 80% of which appear only once. The sequenced sample was peripheral blood. Receptor source: a man between 45 and 60 years old with acute or convalescent COVID-19. Both conserved end residues are part of each CDR3. Fields, in order: D gene, clone size, V gene, J gene, CDR3 protein, CDR3 DNA. D genes are given only for firm matches. Not all rows give a size; the values are once, few, many and, for expanded clones, a class.

NA	NA	TRBV29-1	TRBJ2-2	CSVVDSTGELFF	TGCAGCGTTGTCGACAGCACCGGGGAGCTGTTTTTT
NA	NA	TRBV19	TRBJ1-2	CASSIIVNYGYTF	TGTGCCAGTAGTATAATAGTTAACTATGGCTACACCTTC
NA	NA	TRBV19	TRBJ1-2	CASSIEHRGAYGYTF	TGTGCCAGTAGTATAGAGCATCGGGGAGCATATGGCTACACCTTC
TRBD2	NA	TRBV3-1/TRBV3-2	TRBJ2-1	CASSQDAGGYNEQFF	TGTGCCAGCAGCCAAGATGCGGGGGGCTATAATGAGCAGTTCTTC
TRBD2	NA	TRBV7-3	TRBJ2-7	CASSPNGGLAGVGEQYF	TGTGCCAGCAGCCCGAACGGCGGACTAGCGGGAGTGGGTGAGCAGTACTTC
TRBD2	few	TRBV27	TRBJ2-7	CASSLSSGRVSYEQYF	TGTGCCAGCAGTTTGTCTAGCGGGAGGGTGTCCTACGAGCAGTACTTC
NA	once	TRBV10-2	TRBJ1-5	CASSAGSNQPQHF	TGCGCCAGCAGTGCAGGGAGCAATCAGCCCCAGCATTTT
TRBD1	many	TRBV19	TRBJ2-4	CASSIPTGGNIQYF	TGTGCCAGTAGTATTCCGACAGGGGGGAACATTCAGTACTTC
TRBD1	NA	TRBV2	TRBJ2-2	CASKRDRETGELFF	TGTGCCAGCAAGCGGGACAGGGAAACCGGGGAGCTGTTTTTT
NA	NA	TRBV18	TRBJ1-1	CASSPQNMNTEAFF	TGTGCCAGCTCACCACAGAACATGAACACTGAAGCTTTCTTT
TRBD1	NA	TRBV5-1	TRBJ1-2	CASSLGYAGQGADYGYTF	TGCGCCAGCAGCTTGGGGTACGCGGGACAGGGGGCGGACTATGGCTACACCTTC
TRBD1	NA	TRBV29-1	TRBJ2-1	CSAWEGDSTGNEQFF	TGCAGCGCCTGGGAAGGGGACAGTACAGGTAATGAGCAGTTCTTC
TRBD2	NA	TRBV4-1	TRBJ2-1	CASSQDRQTSRYNEQFF	TGCGCCAGCAGCCAAGATAGGCAGACTAGCCGATACAATGAGCAGTTCTTC
NA	NA	TRBV27	TRBJ2-7	CASSPTSGGADEQYF	TGTGCCAGCAGTCCGACCAGTGGCGGCGCGGACGAGCAGTACTTC
NA	few	TRBV6-5	TRBJ2-3	CASRDFLQYF	TGTGCCAGCAGAGACTTTTTGCAGTATTTT
TRBD1	NA	TRBV7-9	TRBJ2-7	CASSLGTGSYEQYF	TGTGCCAGCAGCTTGGGGACAGGCTCCTACGAGCAGTACTTC
NA	once	TRBV19	TRBJ1-6	CASSIPLSRANSPLHF	TGTGCCAGTAGTATCCCCTTGAGCAGGGCGAATTCACCCCTCCACTTT
TRBD1	once	TRBV9	TRBJ1-2	CASSVGGTGVYYGYTF	TGTGCCAGCAGCGTAGGGGGGACAGGGGTATACTATGGCTACACCTTC
TRBD1	NA	TRBV27	TRBJ1-1	CASSPYRGRNTEAFF	TGTGCCAGCAGCCCATACAGGGGCCGGAACACTGAAGCTTTCTTT
TRBD2	NA	TRBV2	TRBJ2-2	CASSRLAGGAGELFF	TGTGCCAGCAGTAGACTAGCGGGTGGGGCCGGGGAGCTGTTTTTT
NA	few	TRBV6-1	TRBJ2-2	CASSESAAASGELFF	TGTGCCAGCAGTGAATCGGCAGCGGCGTCCGGGGAGCTGTTTTTT
TRBD1	NA	TRBV4-2	TRBJ1-1	CASSQATTGDTEAFF	TGTGCCAGCAGCCAAGCAACTACAGGGGACACTGAAGCTTTCTTT
NA	NA	TRBV6-5	TRBJ1-6	CASSLPNSPLHF	TGTGCCAGCAGTCTACCGAATTCACCCCTCCACTTT
NA	NA	TRBV10-1	TRBJ1-1	CASSAYPGRTEAFF	TGCGCCAGCAGTGCTTACCCGGGGAGGACTGAAGCTTTCTTT
NA	NA	TRBV10-2	TRBJ1-5	CASSESGQGASQPQHF	TGCGCCAGCAGTGAGTCGGGGCAGGGTGCGAGTCAGCCCCAGCATTTT
TRBD1	NA	TRBV10-3	TRBJ2-1	CAISQKGASPYNEQFF	TGTGCCATCAGCCAAAAGGGGGCCTCCCCGTACAATGAGCAGTTCTTC
TRBD1	NA	TRBV2	TRBJ2-2	CASSERQGASTGELFF	TGTGCCAGCAGTGAAAGACAGGGGGCCTCCACCGGGGAGCTGTTTTTT
NA	NA	TRBV11-2	TRBJ2-5	CASSPGAETQYF	TGTGCCAGCAGCCCAGGGGCAGAGACCCAGTACTTC
NA	few	TRBV5-1	TRBJ2-3	CASSLAAQDTDTQYF	TGCGCCAGCAGCTTGGCGGCCCAGGACACAGATACGCAGTATTTT
NA	NA	TRBV4-2	TRBJ1-6	CASSQTETYNSPLHF	TGTGCCAGCAGCCAAACAGAGACCTATAATTCACCCCTCCACTTT
TRBD1	NA	TRBV5-8	TRBJ1-1	CASSLSGQGGDEAFF	TGTGCCAGCAGCTTGTCCGGACAGGGGGGTGATGAAGCTTTCTTT
NA	NA	TRBV5-1	TRBJ1-2	CASSKTDSLSWIGYTF	TGCGCCAGCAGCAAGACCGACAGTCTCTCTTGGATAGGCTACACCTTC
TRBD1	NA	TRBV23-1	TRBJ1-5	CASSHRDRDNQPQHF	TGCGCCAGCAGTCACCGGGACAGGGACAATCAGCCCCAGCATTTT
NA	NA	TRBV5-4	TRBJ2-7	CASSLDGGPDDEQYF	TGTGCCAGCAGCTTGGATGGCGGGCCCGACGACGAGCAGTACTTC
NA	few	TRBV6-4	TRBJ1-5	CASAEGNHQPQHF	TGTGCCAGCGCTGAGGGTAACCATCAGCCCCAGCATTTT
NA	NA	TRBV2	TRBJ2-5	CASSVSSNQETQYF	TGTGCCAGCAGTGTATCCAGTAACCAAGAGACCCAGTACTTC
NA	NA	TRBV27	TRBJ2-1	CASSLSRLNEQFF	TGTGCCAGCAGTTTATCGAGGCTTAATGAGCAGTTCTTC
NA	NA	TRBV19	TRBJ2-7	CASSTRAGGYDEQYF	TGTGCCAGTAGTACCCGCGCAGGGGGGTATGACGAGCAGTACTTC
TRBD1	NA	TRBV7-9	TRBJ2-1	CASSLGRDSEQFF	TGTGCCAGCAGCTTAGGCAGGGACAGTGAGCAGTTCTTC
NA	NA	TRBV5-1	TRBJ1-5	CASSFSGGQPQHF	TGCGCCAGCAGCTTCTCGGGGGGGCAGCCCCAGCATTTT
NA	few	TRBV19	TRBJ2-1	CASSTGRDHNEQFF	TGTGCCAGTAGTACCGGACGGGATCACAATGAGCAGTTCTTC
NA	NA	TRBV7-6	TRBJ2-1	CASSLVQRDEQFF	TGTGCCAGCAGCTTAGTCCAGCGGGATGAGCAGTTCTTC
TRBD1	NA	TRBV28	TRBJ1-1	CASSSPRDRGFSNTEAFF	TGTGCCAGCAGTTCCCCTCGGGACAGGGGCTTTTCGAACACTGAAGCTTTCTTT
NA	once	TRBV5-1	TRBJ2-7	CASSPGTLPSYEQYF	TGCGCCAGCAGCCCAGGGACACTACCCTCCTACGAGCAGTACTTC
NA	few	TRBV2	TRBJ1-2	CASSVQGRGGYTF	TGTGCCAGCAGTGTACAGGGAAGGGGAGGCTACACCTTC
NA	NA	TRBV7-9	TRBJ2-6	CASSPPAGANVLTF	TGTGCCAGCAGCCCGCCGGCTGGGGCCAACGTCCTGACTTTC
TRBD2	few	TRBV20-1	TRBJ2-3	CSASSSGRGDTQYF	TGCAGTGCTAGTTCTAGCGGGAGGGGCGATACGCAGTATTTT
TRBD2	NA	TRBV6-5	TRBJ2-7	CASSPQAGSHYEQYF	TGTGCCAGCAGTCCTCAAGCGGGGTCCCACTACGAGCAGTACTTC
NA	NA	TRBV4-1	TRBJ1-2	CASSHQNSYGYTF	TGCGCCAGCAGCCATCAAAACAGTTATGGCTACACCTTC
NA	NA	TRBV10-2	TRBJ2-7	CASSESLRGVGGGIYEQYF	TGCGCCAGCAGTGAGTCCCTAAGGGGAGTGGGAGGGGGTATCTACGAGCAGTACTTC
TRBD1	few	TRBV5-1	TRBJ2-7	CASSPSTGGLDEQYF	TGCGCCAGCAGCCCGTCGACAGGGGGCCTGGACGAGCAGTACTTC
TRBD1	NA	TRBV6-2/TRBV6-3	TRBJ2-5	CASSTYRGRETQYF	TGTGCCAGCAGTACCTACAGGGGGCGGGAGACCCAGTACTTC
NA	NA	TRBV15	TRBJ1-1	CATSRATAQRVF	TGTGCCACCAGCAGAGCAACAGCCCAGAGGGTCTTT
TRBD2	NA	TRBV7-2	TRBJ2-7	CASSSKGGGRTYKQYF	TGTGCCAGCAGCTCCAAGGGGGGCGGGAGGACCTACAAGCAGTACTTC
TRBD1	once	TRBV11-2	TRBJ2-2	CATSSVIGNRDRNTGELFF	TGTGCCACTAGCTCCGTTATAGGAAACCGGGACAGGAACACCGGGGAGCTGTTTTTT